These T cell receptor beta chains were read from a single sample in a study of CD8 T cells in Susac syndrome. TCRdb reprocessed the immunoSEQ multiplex PCR reads via MiXCR and lists one record per CDR3 protein. This table has around 270,000 distinct CDR3 sequences, around 91% appearing once. The sample comprised CD8+ T cells from PBMCs. The receptors were gathered from a human donor with multiple sclerosis. Both conserved end residues are part of each CDR3. A D gene is named only where the DNA matches it firmly. Clone sizes are given selectively: once, few, many, or a class where the clone is expanded.

d_gene,abundance,j_gene,v_gene,CDR3nt,CDR3aa
.,.,TRBJ2-7,TRBV5-1,TGCGCCAGCAGCTTATCAGCCGCCGTAACCTACGAGCAGTACTTC,CASSLSAAVTYEQYF
TRBD1,once,TRBJ2-1,TRBV12-3/TRBV12-4,TGTGCCAGCAGTTTATACAAGGGGGCGAGTGAGCAGTTCTTC,CASSLYKGASEQFF
.,.,TRBJ2-6,TRBV9,TGTGCCAGCAGCGTAGCCCGGCAGATCGACTCTGGGGCCAACGTCCTGACTTTC,CASSVARQIDSGANVLTF
.,once,TRBJ2-5,TRBV12-3/TRBV12-4,TGTGCCAGCAGTTTAGAAGGGGGGCCGGGGACCCAGTACTTC,CASSLEGGPGTQYF
.,.,TRBJ1-1,TRBV4-3,TGCGCCAGCAGCCAAGATATTGGGGACATATCGAACACTGAAGCTTTCTTT,CASSQDIGDISNTEAFF
.,once,TRBJ2-6,TRBV7-9,TGTGCCAGCATCCGTCCCTCTGGGGCCAACGTCCTGACTTTC,CASIRPSGANVLTF
TRBD2,once,TRBJ2-7,TRBV13,TGTGCCAGCAGCGGGGGACTAGCGGCCAAAAAGGTGGGGCAGTACTTC,CASSGGLAAKKVGQYF
TRBD1,.,TRBJ2-3,TRBV28,TGTGCCAGCAGTCAAAGGACAGGGGCCCGCACAGATACGCAGTATTTT,CASSQRTGARTDTQYF
TRBD1,.,TRBJ1-5,TRBV19,TGTGCCAGTAACCCCCCCGGGACAGGGTACCAGCCCCAGCATTTT,CASNPPGTGYQPQHF
TRBD2,.,TRBJ2-1,TRBV7-8,TGTGCCAGCAGCATGGGACTAGCGGGAGTGGGTCCCCCCTACAATGAGCAGTTCTTC,CASSMGLAGVGPPYNEQFF
.,.,TRBJ2-1,TRBV6-5,TGTGCCGTTGGGGGGCCCCTAGGCGATGAGCAGTTCTTC,CAVGGPLGDEQFF
.,.,TRBJ1-5,TRBV30,TGTGCCTGGAGTTTGCAGGGGAATCAGCCCCAGCATTTT,CAWSLQGNQPQHF
.,.,TRBJ2-7,TRBV20-1,TGCAGTGCTAGAGGAGCCTTGACCCGGGCCCTACTCTACGAGCAGTACTTC,CSARGALTRALLYEQYF
TRBD1,.,TRBJ1-1,TRBV4-1,TGCGCCAGCAGTCACACAGGGGTCATGAACACTGAAGCTTTCTTT,CASSHTGVMNTEAFF
.,.,TRBJ2-1,TRBV11-2,TGTGCCAGCAGCTTAGCCCCGCAGTTCTTC,CASSLAPQFF
.,.,TRBJ2-2,TRBV24-1,TGTGCCACCAGTGATCCCCAACCCCCGAGAGCGAACACCGGGGAGCTGTTTTTT,CATSDPQPPRANTGELFF
TRBD2,.,TRBJ2-7,TRBV4-3,TGCGCCAGCAGCCAGGCAGCGGGGGCCTCCTACGAGCAGTACTTC,CASSQAAGASYEQYF
TRBD2,.,TRBJ2-1,TRBV6-5,TGTGCCAGCAGTTACACGAACGGCCTAGCGGGAGGAAATGAGCAGTTCTTC,CASSYTNGLAGGNEQFF
.,.,TRBJ2-1,TRBV7-7,TGTGCTAGCAGCTTAGGTGAGGGGAGTGAGCAGTTCTTC,CASSLGEGSEQFF
.,.,TRBJ2-3,TRBV6-2/TRBV6-3,TGTGCCAGCAGTTACCCCGCGGGACGCGGCACAGATACGCAGTATTTT,CASSYPAGRGTDTQYF